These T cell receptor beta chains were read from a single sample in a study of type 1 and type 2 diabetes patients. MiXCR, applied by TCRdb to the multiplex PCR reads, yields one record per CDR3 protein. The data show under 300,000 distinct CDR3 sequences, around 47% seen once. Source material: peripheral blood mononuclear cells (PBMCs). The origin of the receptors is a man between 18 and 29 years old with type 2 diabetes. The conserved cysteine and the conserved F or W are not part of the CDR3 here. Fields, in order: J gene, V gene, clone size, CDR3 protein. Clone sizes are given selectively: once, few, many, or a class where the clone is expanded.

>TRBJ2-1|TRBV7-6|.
ASSGVSSYNEQF
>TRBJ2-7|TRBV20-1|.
SAKRPGQGYEQY
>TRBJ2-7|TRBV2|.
ASSLEVSATIEQY
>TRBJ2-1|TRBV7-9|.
ASSLNGYNEQF
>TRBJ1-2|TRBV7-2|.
ASSLSRDNYGYT
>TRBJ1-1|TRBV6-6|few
ASSYSRQEGEAF
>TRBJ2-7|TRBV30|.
AWMPGAGRTRTYEQY
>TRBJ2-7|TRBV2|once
ASSEEAFSYEQY
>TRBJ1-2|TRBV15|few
ATSEVGDLYGYT
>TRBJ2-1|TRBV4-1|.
ASSQEDRYSYNEQF
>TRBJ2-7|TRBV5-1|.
ASSVAGAFSHEQY
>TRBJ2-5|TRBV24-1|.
ASTPDRGQENDQY
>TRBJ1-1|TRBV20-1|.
SGSNTEAF
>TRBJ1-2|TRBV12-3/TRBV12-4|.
ASSLYGAGNFYGYT
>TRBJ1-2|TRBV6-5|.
ASSYSRSLSYGYT
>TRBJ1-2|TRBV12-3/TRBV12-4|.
ASSLRAGYT
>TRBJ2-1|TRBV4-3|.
ASSAQGASYNEQF
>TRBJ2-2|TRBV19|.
ASSTTSGSRTGELF
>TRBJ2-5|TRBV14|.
ASQWGGQETQY
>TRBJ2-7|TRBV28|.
ASRIGGGTGSYEQY
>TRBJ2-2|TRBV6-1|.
ASSEAAETGELF
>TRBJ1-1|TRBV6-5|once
ASSPDSFPGDTEAF